This TCR beta chain was found in a study of blood T cell repertoires in COVID-19. Study in general: Specimens from acute and convalescent COVID-19 originated in the United States, Italy and Spain. PBMCs, B-cell-depleted T cells, or T cells were the source of the cDNA or gDNA that made up the material.

V dropped 5 bases and J dropped 3; count of bases not matched to a gene: 8. Germline lookup yields CDR1 SGHAT and CDR2 FQDESV (reference sequence). This CDR3 has 15 residues. Two consecutive negative NP/OP PCR tests, clearance, or resolved symptoms defined Cohort 3 recovery. In the authors' workflow: Amplifying reference gene primers gave estimates of nucleated cell counts. Profiling relied on immunoSEQ multiplex PCR, and the TCRdb table lists in-frame clones only, not all of them. For V, J and clone size, that table is used; D and trimming come from the DNA. The sample records fewer than 250,000 clones, 65% to 85% being singletons.

The specimen sequenced was PBMCs or T cells enriched from blood (not recorded which). This clonotype was sampled from a woman in her 30s who had recovered from COVID-19. This chain joins TRBV11-1 and TRBJ1-1, with 8 bases that match TRBD1. The CDR3 bases are TGTGCCAGCAGCATTGACAGGGGTAGGGACACTGAAGCTTTCTTT. Translation gives CASSIDRGRDTEAFF.